This T cell receptor beta chain was recovered during a study of OX40 agonist ivuxolimab in advanced cancers. Sampled blood was obtained at baseline, cycle 4 day 1, and cycle 7 day 1. Only in-frame clones appear in the TCRdb table, and some are missing; sequencing was by immunoSEQ multiplex PCR. The table records nearly 25,000 clones, around four fifths of them present only once. On this clone itself: Its antigen is currently unknown.

Points from the study as a whole: Partly responding patients at 0.1-3.0 mg/kg showed some of the smallest clonal expansion. Also showing low normalized T-cell clonal expansion were some of the nonresponders. The average count of expanded clones was higher among CD8+ T cells than among CD4+.

The specimen was CD4+ or CD8+ T cells sorted from blood, collected in a trial of the OX40 agonist ivuxolimab. The source is an adult with an advanced solid tumor such as melanoma, head and neck, liver or kidney cancer.

CDR3 bases: TGTGCCAGCAGCTCGACAGACAGAGCCAAAAACATTCAGTACTTC. Protein product: CASSSTDRAKNIQYF. This chain connects TRBV11-1 to TRBJ2-4, with D maybe TRBD1 (5 bases). V lost 4 bases and J 0 bases, leaving 10 bases between the germline ends. The CDR3 is 15 amino acids. Germline V gene data show CDR1 as SGHAT and CDR2 as FQDESV (reference sequence).